This T cell receptor beta chain was profiled in a study of blood T cell repertoires in COVID-19. Study-level background: Acute and convalescent COVID-19 specimens originated in the United States, Italy and Spain.

The V gene lost 5 bases and the J gene lost 3 bases, with 10 bases spanning the gap. In germline, CDR1 is MNHEY, CDR2 SVGEGT. CDR3 length equals 13 residues. It was during active infection that Seattle patients were enrolled and then longitudinally followed. As processed by the authors: By means of reference gene primer amplification, nucleated cell counts were estimated. Sequencing used immunoSEQ multiplex PCR; TCRdb keeps in-frame clones, though not all of them. The DNA was the basis for D and trimming; V, J and clone size are from that table. The table lists 250,000 or so clones, 90% of them singletons, with around 2.3% in the top ten.

The sequenced sample was peripheral blood. The clonotype originates from a woman in her fifties or sixties with COVID-19, enrolled during active disease. The genes are TRBV6-2 or TRBV6-3 and TRBJ1-1, with a weak D call TRBD1 (6 bases). The CDR3 DNA sequence: TGTGCCAGCAGTCAGGGGTCTTACACTGAAGCTTTCTTT. The encoded protein is CASSQGSYTEAFF.